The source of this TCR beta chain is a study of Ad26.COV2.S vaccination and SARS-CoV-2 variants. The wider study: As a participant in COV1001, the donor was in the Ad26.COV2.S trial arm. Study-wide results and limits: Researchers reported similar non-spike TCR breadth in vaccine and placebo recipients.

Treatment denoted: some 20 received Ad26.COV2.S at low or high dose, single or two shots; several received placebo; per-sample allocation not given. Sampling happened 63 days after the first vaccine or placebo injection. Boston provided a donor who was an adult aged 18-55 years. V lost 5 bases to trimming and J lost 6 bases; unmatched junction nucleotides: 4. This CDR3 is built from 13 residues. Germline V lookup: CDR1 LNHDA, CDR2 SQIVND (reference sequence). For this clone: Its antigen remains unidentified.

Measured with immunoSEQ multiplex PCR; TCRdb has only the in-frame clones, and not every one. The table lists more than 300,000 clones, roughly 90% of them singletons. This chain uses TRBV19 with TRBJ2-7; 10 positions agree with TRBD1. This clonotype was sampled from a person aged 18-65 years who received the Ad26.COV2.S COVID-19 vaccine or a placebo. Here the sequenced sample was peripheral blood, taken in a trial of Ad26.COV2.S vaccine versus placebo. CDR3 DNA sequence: TGTGCCAGTAGTGAGACAGGGGGCTTCGAGCAGTACTTC. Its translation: CASSETGGFEQYF.